These 22 T cell receptor beta chains came from one sample sequenced in a study of shared clonotypes between healthy human individuals. The naive CD8 subset, CD45RO-negative cells positively selected for CCR7, excluded terminally differentiated effector memory CD45RA+ cells. Repertoires were generated with immunoSEQ multiplex PCR, while TCRdb's copy carries only in-frame clones and drops some. The data show about 820,000 clones, 90% to 95% seen once. Sequencing input: naive CD8+ T cells sorted from blood. The receptor source for this set is a young man in good health.

This chain joins TRBV6-5 and TRBJ2-7; the D is unclear. There are 15 residues in the CDR3. Trimming stripped 6 bases from V and 0 bases from J, with 15 bases between. The germline gives CDR1 MNHEY, CDR2 SVGAGI. CDR3 DNA: TGTGCCAGCAGCCTAGAAAGTAAAAGCTCCTACGAGCAGTACTTC. Residues: CASSLESKSSYEQYF.

This chain links TRBV27 with TRBJ1-5, with D uncertain. The CDR3 contains 14 residues. Germline V gene data show CDR1 as MNHEY and CDR2 as SMNVEV (reference sequence). V dropped 3 bases and J dropped 3 bases, with 9 bases sitting between them. The CDR3 region has the DNA TGTGCCAGCAGTTTCGCAGGAGACAATCAGCCCCAGCATTTT. Amino acids: CASSFAGDNQPQHF.

The chain uses TRBV29-1 and TRBJ2-7; 10 bases are shared with TRBD2. This CDR3 has 13 amino acids. V shed 1 base, J shed 9 bases, and the junction held 6 bases outside the gene matches. Germline CDR1 is SQVTM and CDR2 is ANQGSEA. This chain's CDR3 is CSVEVLAGDGQYF. The CDR3 nucleotides read TGCAGCGTTGAAGTTCTAGCGGGAGACGGGCAGTACTTC.

This clone has a single count. The V gene is TRBV5-1, the J gene TRBJ1-4; no clear D. CDR1 is SGHRS and CDR2 is YFSETQ in the germline V gene. The CDR3 runs 16 residues. Trimming stripped 0 bases from V and 3 bases from J, with 12 bases between. CDR3 sequence reads: CASSLAPELANEKLFF. CDR3 bases: TGCGCCAGCAGCTTGGCCCCAGAGCTAGCTAATGAAAAACTGTTTTTT.

In this sample, this clone turned up once. The chain couples TRBV19 to TRBJ2-7; no clear D. The germline V and J ends were trimmed by 8 bases and 3 bases, with 14 bases remaining between them. Germline CDR1 and CDR2: LNHDA and SQIVND (reference sequence). This CDR3 contains 13 residues. Here the CDR3 reads CASASGVVYEQYF. The CDR3 bases are TGTGCCAGTGCGTCCGGAGTAGTCTACGAGCAGTACTTC. The full variable domain, with the rest looked up from reference TRBV19 and TRBJ2-7, is DGGITQSPKYLFRKEGQNVTLSCEQNLNHDAMYWYRQDPGQGLRLIYYSQIVNDFQKGDIAEGYSVSREKKESFPLTVTSAQKNPTAFYLCASASGVVYEQYFGPGTRLTVT.

For this clone: The junction departs from germline at one end; a sequencing error may be responsible. The chain carries TRBV6-1 and TRBJ2-7, with 7 nucleotides matching TRBD2. Germline CDR1 MNHNS, CDR2 SASEGT. The CDR3 is 11 residues long. The CDR3 is CASSELAGAMF. Written as DNA, the CDR3 is TGTGCCAGCAGTGAATTAGCGGGCGCGATGTTC.

The chain uses TRBV7-9 and TRBJ2-1; D gene ambiguous. CDR1 and CDR2 from the germline V gene are SEHNR and FQNEAQ (reference sequence). The CDR3 length is 12 residues. The V gene lost 5 bases and the J gene lost 8 bases, with 10 bases spanning the gap. CDR3: CASSPVRYEQFF. CDR3 in DNA: TGTGCCAGCAGCCCAGTGAGGTATGAGCAGTTCTTC.

The V call is TRBV27, the J call TRBJ2-2; 13 bases line up with TRBD2. Germline CDR1 reads MNHEY; CDR2 reads SMNVEV (reference sequence). The CDR3 has 19 residues. V lost 3 bases and J lost 1; bases outside the gene matches: 8. DNA for the CDR3: TGTGCCAGCAGTTTTCGGCCGGGACTAGCGGGAAGGAACACCGGGGAGCTGTTTTTT. Translating gives CASSFRPGLAGRNTGELFF.

This rearrangement joins TRBV29-1 to TRBJ2-1; TRBD1 might be the D (6 bases). Trimming shortened V by 1 base and J by 2 bases, and 15 bases separated the two germline ends. Germline CDR1 reads SQVTM; CDR2 reads ANQGSEA. The CDR3 length is 16 residues. The CDR3 bases are TGCAGCGTTGAAGGGGGAATACAGGGACCCTACAATGAGCAGTTCTTC. It codes for CSVEGGIQGPYNEQFF.

This rearrangement joins TRBV9 to TRBJ2-1; 10 nucleotides line up with TRBD2. Trimming cost V 1 base and J 9 bases; bases outside gene matches: 7. Germline V CDR1 and CDR2: SGDLS, YYNGEE. This CDR3 comprises 15 residues. For the CDR3, the DNA is TGTGCCAGCAGCGTACGAGCGGGAGGGCCCTTTGAGCAGTTCTTC. It codes for CASSVRAGGPFEQFF.

The J gene is TRBJ2-1, the V gene TRBV4-1; D unclear. The CDR3 is 16 residues long. Per the germline V gene, CDR1 is MGHRA and CDR2 is YSYEKL. V was pared by 0 bases and J by 0 bases, with 9 bases between. Here the CDR3 reads CASSQEDEYSYNEQFF. CDR3 in DNA: TGCGCCAGCAGCCAAGAGGACGAATACTCCTACAATGAGCAGTTCTTC.

The chain joins TRBV19 to TRBJ1-5; a weak D match, TRBD1 (6 bases). Germline CDR1 and CDR2: LNHDA and SQIVND (reference sequence). The CDR3 is 15 residues long. Trimming pared 3 bases from V and 5 bases from J, leaving 14 bases between. The CDR3 nucleotides read TGTGCCAGTAGTATTGACGACAGGAGGCATCAGCCCCAGCATTTT. It translates to CASSIDDRRHQPQHF. The full variable domain, with the rest looked up from reference TRBV19 and TRBJ1-5, is DGGITQSPKYLFRKEGQNVTLSCEQNLNHDAMYWYRQDPGQGLRLIYYSQIVNDFQKGDIAEGYSVSREKKESFPLTVTSAQKNPTAFYLCASSIDDRRHQPQHFGDGTRLSIL.

With respect to this clone: A much more abundant neighbour one base away suggests this may be a read error. This chain uses TRBV9 with TRBJ2-6; weak D call: TRBD1 (6 bases). This CDR3 has 14 amino acids. The germline CDR1 and CDR2 sequences are SGDLS and YYNGEE. V gave up 3 bases and J gave up 2 bases, with 6 bases separating them. CDR3 amino acids: CASSEGAGANVLTF. The CDR3 nucleotides are TGTGCCAGCAGCGAGGGGGCTGGGGCCAACGTCCTGACTTTC. Looking up the rest from reference TRBV9 and TRBJ2-6 gives the full variable domain: DSGVTQTPKHLITATGQRVTLRCSPRSGDLSVYWYQQSLDQGLQFLIQYYNGEERAKGNILERFSAQQFPDLHSELNLSSLELGDSALYFCASSEGAGANVLTFGAGSRLTVL.

The sample holds one count of this clone. One end of the junction varies from germline; a read error may be responsible. This chain links TRBV27 with TRBJ2-7; TRBD2 might be the D (5 bases). The germline V gene encodes CDR1 MNHEY and CDR2 SMNVEV (reference sequence). The CDR3 consists of 13 residues. The CDR3 here is CASIGGATYFPLF. As DNA, the CDR3 is TGTGCCAGCATAGGAGGTGCTACTTATTTCCCCTTATTC.

V usage is TRBV10-1 and J usage is TRBJ2-3, with TRBD1 as a possible D gene (6 bases). The CDR3 runs 15 residues. Germline V gene data show CDR1 as WNHNN and CDR2 as SYGVQD (reference sequence). V was shortened by 6 bases and J by 7 bases, with 20 bases between the two germline ends. The CDR3 DNA reads TGCGCCAGCAGAAGACAGGTCCCTCTAGTAAATACGCAGTATTTT. It translates to CASRRQVPLVNTQYF.

This chain links TRBV7-8 with TRBJ2-7; possible D gene TRBD1, 5 bases. The length of the CDR3 is 16 residues. Trimming took off 2 bases at V and 0 bases at J, with 14 bases between the two ends. Germline V gene lookup returns CDR1 SGHVS and CDR2 FQNEAQ. This CDR3 is CASSLPNDSPSYEQYF. In nucleotides, the CDR3 is TGTGCCAGCAGCTTACCTAATGACAGCCCCTCCTACGAGCAGTACTTC.

J is TRBJ2-2 and V is TRBV7-9, with TRBD1 matching 8 bases. V was pared by 5 bases and J by 0 bases, with 2 bases of the junction left unmatched. The V gene's germline CDR1 is SEHNR and CDR2 FQNEAQ (reference sequence). This CDR3 comprises 15 residues. CDR3 coding DNA: TGTGCCAGCAGCGCACAGGGGGCGAACACCGGGGAGCTGTTTTTT. Translated, it gives CASSAQGANTGELFF. Supplemented by reference TRBV7-9 and TRBJ2-2, the full variable domain reads DTGVSQNPRHKITKRGQNVTFRCDPISEHNRLYWYRQTLGQGPEFLTYFQNEAQLEKSRLLSDRFSAERPKGSFSTLEIQRTEQGDSAMYLCASSAQGANTGELFFGEGSRLTVL.

The chain combines TRBV28 with TRBJ2-2; D remains unclear. V was pared by 4 bases and J by 0 bases, with 12 bases between. The germline V gene has CDR1 MDHEN and CDR2 SYDVKM. The CDR3 extends over 16 amino acids. DNA of the CDR3: TGTGCCAGCAGTTCGTTGACCTCTCCGAACACCGGGGAGCTGTTTTTT. Translated: CASSSLTSPNTGELFF.

V and J are TRBV14 and TRBJ1-5; no firm D call. CDR3 length equals 18 residues. The V gene lost 2 bases and the J gene lost 4 bases, with 21 bases spanning the gap. CDR1 and CDR2 (germline): SGHDN, FVKESK. CDR3 loop: CASSQRFGTPVGNQPQHF. CDR3 in DNA: TGTGCCAGCAGCCAACGGTTCGGAACTCCCGTGGGTAATCAGCCCCAGCATTTT.

V is TRBV18 and J is TRBJ1-1; the D gene is possibly TRBD1 (5 bases). The germline gives CDR1 KGHSH, CDR2 LQKENI. V was clipped by 4 bases and J by 4 bases, with 10 bases between them. The CDR3 is made up of 13 amino acids. The CDR3 is CASSRIGTTEAFF. The CDR3 DNA sequence: TGTGCCAGCTCACGTATCGGGACCACTGAAGCTTTCTTT.

The DNA for the CDR3 is TGTGCCAGCAGCTTGTGGGAAGACACTGAAGCTTTCTTT. Encoded protein: CASSLWEDTEAFF. This chain connects TRBV5-6 to TRBJ1-1; D unclear. The V end was cut by 1 base, the J end by 3 bases, with 7 bases between. The CDR3 has 13 amino acids. Germline V CDR1 and CDR2: SGHDT, YYEEEE. Combining the CDR3 with reference TRBV5-6 and TRBJ1-1 gives the whole variable domain DAGVTQSPTHLIKTRGQQVTLRCSPKSGHDTVSWYQQALGQGPQFIFQYYEEEERQRGNFPDRFSGHQFPNYSSELNVNALLLGDSALYLCASSLWEDTEAFFGQGTRLTVV.

V is TRBV7-8 and J is TRBJ2-7; no firm D call. The V gene lost 0 bases and the J gene lost 5 bases, with 14 bases spanning the gap. The CDR3 sequence is 15 residues long. Germline V gene data show CDR1 as SGHVS and CDR2 as FQNEAQ. In DNA, the CDR3 is TGTGCCAGCAGCTTAGCGATGGGGTGGAACGACGAGCAGTACTTC. Protein sequence: CASSLAMGWNDEQYF.